This T cell receptor beta chain emerged from a study of cytomegalovirus exposure and HLA in healthy donors. The wider study: From HLA-typed donors, an early data release held around 80 million unique TCRs. General observations from the study: Analysis performed later found around 15,000 TCR beta sequences associated with HLA alleles at 0.05 false discovery rate.

PCR used 60 Vbeta primers and 13 Jbeta primers. Profiled with immunoSEQ multiplex PCR; TCRdb holds only in-frame clones, not every one. Found here are 99,000 or so clones, roughly 73% of them singletons; the top ten hold about 8.3%. With regard to this clone: The antigen remains unidentified.

Germline values: CDR1 MDHEN, CDR2 SYDVKM. The junction had 6 bases not matched to a gene; V was cut back by 5 bases and J by 0 bases. The CDR3 covers 16 residues. The TCR comes from a woman between 35 and 50 years old in good health and CMV-seropositive. The gene calls are TRBV28 and TRBJ1-5; 8 nucleotides align to TRBD1. Material for sequencing was PBMCs. The CDR3 loop is CASSPRTGYSNQPQHF. Here the CDR3 DNA reads TGTGCCAGCAGTCCTCGGACAGGGTATAGCAATCAGCCCCAGCATTTT.